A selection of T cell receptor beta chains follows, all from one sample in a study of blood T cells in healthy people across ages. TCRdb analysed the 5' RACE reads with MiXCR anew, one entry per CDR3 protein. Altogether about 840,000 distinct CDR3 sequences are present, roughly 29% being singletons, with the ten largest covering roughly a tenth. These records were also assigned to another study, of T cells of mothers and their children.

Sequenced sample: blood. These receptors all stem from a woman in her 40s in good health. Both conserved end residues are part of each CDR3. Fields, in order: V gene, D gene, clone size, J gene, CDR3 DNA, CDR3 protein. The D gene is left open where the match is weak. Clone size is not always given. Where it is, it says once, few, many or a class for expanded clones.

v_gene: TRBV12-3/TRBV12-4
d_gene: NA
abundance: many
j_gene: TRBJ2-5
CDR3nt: TGTGCCAGCAGTTTCTTCGCAGGCAAAGAGACCCAGTACTTC
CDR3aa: CASSFFAGKETQYF

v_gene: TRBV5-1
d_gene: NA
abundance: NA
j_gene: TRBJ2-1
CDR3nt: TGCGCCAGCAGCTTTGTCCCGGGGAATGAGCAGTTCTTC
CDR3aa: CASSFVPGNEQFF

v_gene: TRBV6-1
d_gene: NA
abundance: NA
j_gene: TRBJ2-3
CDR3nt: TGTGCCAGCAGCCTGACAGCTTCAAGAGATACGCAGTATTTT
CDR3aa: CASSLTASRDTQYF

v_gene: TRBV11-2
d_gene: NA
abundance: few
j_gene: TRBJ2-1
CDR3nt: TGTGCCAGCAGCTACCCTTTAGAAGGGATGAATGAGCAGTTCTTC
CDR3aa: CASSYPLEGMNEQFF

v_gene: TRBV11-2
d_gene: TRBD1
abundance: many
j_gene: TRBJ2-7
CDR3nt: TGTGCCAGCAGCCTGGACAGGCCGGAATCCTACGAGCAGTACTTC
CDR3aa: CASSLDRPESYEQYF

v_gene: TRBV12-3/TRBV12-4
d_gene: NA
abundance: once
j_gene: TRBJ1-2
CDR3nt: TGTGCCAGCAGTCCGGCGTTCCTAGGGCGCGGCTATGGCTACACCTTC
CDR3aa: CASSPAFLGRGYGYTF

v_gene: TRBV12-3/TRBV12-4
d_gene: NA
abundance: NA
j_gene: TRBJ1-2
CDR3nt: TGTGCCAGCAGCCCTAAACGAGACGGAGGCTACACCTTC
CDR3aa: CASSPKRDGGYTF

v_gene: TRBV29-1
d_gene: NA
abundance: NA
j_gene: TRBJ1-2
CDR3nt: TGCAGCGTTCTCCAGGGCCAGGGCTACAACTATGGCTACACCTTC
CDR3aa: CSVLQGQGYNYGYTF

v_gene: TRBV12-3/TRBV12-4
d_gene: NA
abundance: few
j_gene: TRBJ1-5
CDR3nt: TGTGCCAGCAGTTTCGCTAATCAGCCCCAGCATTTT
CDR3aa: CASSFANQPQHF

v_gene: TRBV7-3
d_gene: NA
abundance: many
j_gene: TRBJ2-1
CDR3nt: TGTGCCAGCAGCCTAAAAGGGACCAGCTACAATGAGCAGTTCTTC
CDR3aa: CASSLKGTSYNEQFF

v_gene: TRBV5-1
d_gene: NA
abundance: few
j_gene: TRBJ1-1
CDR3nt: TGCGCCAGCAGCTTCGGGGATTCATCGAACACTGAAGCTTTCTTT
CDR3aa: CASSFGDSSNTEAFF

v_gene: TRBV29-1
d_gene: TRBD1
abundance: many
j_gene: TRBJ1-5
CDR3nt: TGCAGCGCCCGGGACAGGGGAAATCAGCCCCAGCATTTT
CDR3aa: CSARDRGNQPQHF

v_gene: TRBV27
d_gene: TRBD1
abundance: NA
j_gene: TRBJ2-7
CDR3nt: TGTGCCAGCAGTCCAATGGGACAGGGAATCAACGAGCAGTACTTC
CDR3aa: CASSPMGQGINEQYF

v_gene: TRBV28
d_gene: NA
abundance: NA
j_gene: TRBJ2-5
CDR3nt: TGTGCCAGCAGCCAAGAAGGCGGGCAAGAGACCCAGTACTTC
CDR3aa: CASSQEGGQETQYF

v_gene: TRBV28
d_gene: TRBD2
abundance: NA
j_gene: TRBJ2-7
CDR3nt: TGTGCCAGCAGTCCTAGCGGGGCCGAACACTTCGAGCAGTACTTC
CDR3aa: CASSPSGAEHFEQYF

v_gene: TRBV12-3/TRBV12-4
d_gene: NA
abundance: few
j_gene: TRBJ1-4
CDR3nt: TGTGCCAGCAGTTCCTCCCCAGGGTTATTTGGTGAAAAACTGTTTTTT
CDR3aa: CASSSSPGLFGEKLFF

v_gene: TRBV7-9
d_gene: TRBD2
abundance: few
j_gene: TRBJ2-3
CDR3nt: TGTGCCAGCAGCCCAGATCTTGGGACTAGCGGGGCACAGGGCACAGATACGCAGTATTTT
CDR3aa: CASSPDLGTSGAQGTDTQYF

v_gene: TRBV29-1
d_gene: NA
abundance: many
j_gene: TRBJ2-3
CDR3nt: TGCAGCGTTGAAGAGGTGGCAGTTAGCACAGATACGCAGTATTTT
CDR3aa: CSVEEVAVSTDTQYF

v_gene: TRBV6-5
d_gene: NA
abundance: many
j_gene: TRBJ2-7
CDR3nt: TGTGCCAGCGCCAGACAGCGGAGCTCCTACGAGCAGTACTTC
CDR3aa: CASARQRSSYEQYF

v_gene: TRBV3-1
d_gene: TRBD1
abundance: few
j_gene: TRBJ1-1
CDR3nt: TGTGCCAGCAGCCAAGGACCTACCCTGACAGGGTCTATAACTGAAGCTTTCTTT
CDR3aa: CASSQGPTLTGSITEAFF

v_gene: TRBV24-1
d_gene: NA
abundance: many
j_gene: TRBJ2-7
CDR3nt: TGTGCCACTAAGTCCAGTACGTCCTACGAGCAGTACTTC
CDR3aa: CATKSSTSYEQYF

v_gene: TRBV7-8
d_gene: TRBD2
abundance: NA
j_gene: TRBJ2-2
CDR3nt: TGTGCCAGCAGTTCCCGGACTAGCGGGTTAGGTGGTGCTATCGGGGAGCTGTTTTTT
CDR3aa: CASSSRTSGLGGAIGELFF

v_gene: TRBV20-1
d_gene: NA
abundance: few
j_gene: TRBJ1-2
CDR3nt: TGCAGTGCTAGTCTTCAACAGGGCTATGGCTACACCTTC
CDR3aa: CSASLQQGYGYTF

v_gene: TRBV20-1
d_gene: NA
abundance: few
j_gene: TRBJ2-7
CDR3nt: TGCAGTGCTAGTCGGGGCGGCTCCCACGAGCAGTACTTC
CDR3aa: CSASRGGSHEQYF

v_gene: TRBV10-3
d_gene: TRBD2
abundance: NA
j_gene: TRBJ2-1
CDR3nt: TGTGCCATCAGTGAGTCGGGGTCCGGCGGGAGGGCCGCCAATGAGCAGTTCTTC
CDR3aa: CAISESGSGGRAANEQFF

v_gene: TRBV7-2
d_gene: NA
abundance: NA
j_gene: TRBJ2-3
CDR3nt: TGTGCCAGCAGCTTTGTAGGTAGCGGCACAGATACGCAGTATTTT
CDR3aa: CASSFVGSGTDTQYF

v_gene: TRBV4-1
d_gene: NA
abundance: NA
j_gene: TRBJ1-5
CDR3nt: TGCGTCAGCAGCCAGATGACAGGCGAAGGCAGTCAGCCCCAGCATTTT
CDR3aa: CVSSQMTGEGSQPQHF

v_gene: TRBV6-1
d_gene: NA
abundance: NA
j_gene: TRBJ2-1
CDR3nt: TGTGCCAGCAGTGAAGGACAGGGAGGGCCTTCCTACAATGAGCAGTTCTTC
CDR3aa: CASSEGQGGPSYNEQFF

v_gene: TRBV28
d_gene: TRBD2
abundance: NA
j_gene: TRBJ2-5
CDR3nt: TGTGCCAGCAGTCTCGGGGTAGCGGGGATACAAGAGACCCAGTACTTC
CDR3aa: CASSLGVAGIQETQYF

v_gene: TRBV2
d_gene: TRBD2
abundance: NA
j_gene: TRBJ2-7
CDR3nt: TGTGCCAGCAGTGAAGCCCACCCTAGCGGGGGATTAACCTACGAGCAGTACTTC
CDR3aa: CASSEAHPSGGLTYEQYF

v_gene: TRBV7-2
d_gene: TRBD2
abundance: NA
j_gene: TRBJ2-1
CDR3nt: TGTGCCAGCAGCTTATCCGGGACTAGCGGGGGACTTGAGCAGTTCTTC
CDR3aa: CASSLSGTSGGLEQFF

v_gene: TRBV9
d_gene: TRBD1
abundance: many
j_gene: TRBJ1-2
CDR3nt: TGTGCCAGCAGCGTAGCTGGGACAGCTTCCTATGGCTACACCTTC
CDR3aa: CASSVAGTASYGYTF

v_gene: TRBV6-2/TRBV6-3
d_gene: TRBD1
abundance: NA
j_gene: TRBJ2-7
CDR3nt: TGTGCCAGCAGTTCTTCCGGGACAGGGGTAGCCGAGCAGTACTTC
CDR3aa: CASSSSGTGVAEQYF

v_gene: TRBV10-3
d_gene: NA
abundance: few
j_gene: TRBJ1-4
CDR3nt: TGTGCCATCAGTGAAGGAGCAGGGCCTAATGAAAAACTGTTTTTT
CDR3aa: CAISEGAGPNEKLFF

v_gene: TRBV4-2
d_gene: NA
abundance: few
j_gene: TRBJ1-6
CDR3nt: TGTGCCAGCAGCCAAGGAGCGATCAACTATAATTCACCCCTCCACTTT
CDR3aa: CASSQGAINYNSPLHF

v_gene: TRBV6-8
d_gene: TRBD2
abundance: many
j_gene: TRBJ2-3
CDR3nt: TGTGCCAGCAGTTCTAGCGGGCCCAGCACAGATACGCAGTATTTT
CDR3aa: CASSSSGPSTDTQYF

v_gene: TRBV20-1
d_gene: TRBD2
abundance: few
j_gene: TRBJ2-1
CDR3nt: TGCAGTGCTAGAGCCCTCGGGGGGTTCGACAATGAGCAGTTCTTC
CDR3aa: CSARALGGFDNEQFF

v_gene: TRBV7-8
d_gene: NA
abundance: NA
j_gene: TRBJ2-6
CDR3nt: TGTGCCAGCACCGCCGGACAGTTCTCTGGGGCCAACGTCCTGACTTTC
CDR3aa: CASTAGQFSGANVLTF

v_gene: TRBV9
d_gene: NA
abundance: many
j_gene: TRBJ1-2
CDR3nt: TGTGCCAGCAGCGTAGCCAACTATGGCTACACCTTC
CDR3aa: CASSVANYGYTF

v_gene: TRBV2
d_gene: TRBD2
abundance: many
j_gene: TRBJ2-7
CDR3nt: TGTGCCAGCATGACAGCGGGGGGGTTGGAACAGTACTTC
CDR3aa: CASMTAGGLEQYF

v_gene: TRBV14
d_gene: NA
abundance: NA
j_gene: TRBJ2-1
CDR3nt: TGTGCCAGCCGGGACCGAGTGGGTGAGCAGTTCTTC
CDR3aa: CASRDRVGEQFF

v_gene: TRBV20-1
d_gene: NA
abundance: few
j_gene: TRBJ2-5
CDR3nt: TGCAGTGCTCAGACCGAGTACCAAGAGACCCAGTACTTC
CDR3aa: CSAQTEYQETQYF